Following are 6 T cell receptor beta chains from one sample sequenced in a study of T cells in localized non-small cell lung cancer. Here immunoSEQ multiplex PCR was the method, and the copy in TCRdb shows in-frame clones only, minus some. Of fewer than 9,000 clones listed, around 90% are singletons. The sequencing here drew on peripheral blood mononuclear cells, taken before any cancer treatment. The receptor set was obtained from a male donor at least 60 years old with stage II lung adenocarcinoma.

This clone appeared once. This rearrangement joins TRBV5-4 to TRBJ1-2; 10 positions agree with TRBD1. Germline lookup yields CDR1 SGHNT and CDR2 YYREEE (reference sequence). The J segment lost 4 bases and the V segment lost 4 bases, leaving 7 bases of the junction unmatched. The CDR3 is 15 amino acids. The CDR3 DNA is TGTGCCAGCAGCCAAGGGACAGGGGCGACCTATGGCTACACCTTC. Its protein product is CASSQGTGATYGYTF. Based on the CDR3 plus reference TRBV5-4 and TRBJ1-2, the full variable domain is ETGVTQSPTHLIKTRGQQVTLRCSSQSGHNTVSWYQQALGQGPQFIFQYYREEENGRGNFPPRFSGLQFPNYSSELNVNALELDDSALYLCASSQGTGATYGYTFGSGTRLTVV.

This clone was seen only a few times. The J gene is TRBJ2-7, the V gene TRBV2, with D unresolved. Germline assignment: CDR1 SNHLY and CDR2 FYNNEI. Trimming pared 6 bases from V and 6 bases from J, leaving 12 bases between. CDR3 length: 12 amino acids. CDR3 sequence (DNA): TGTGCCAGCAGCGTCCTAAGGGCCGAGCAGTACTTC. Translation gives CASSVLRAEQYF. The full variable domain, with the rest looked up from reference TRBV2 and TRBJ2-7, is EPEVTQTPSHQVTQMGQEVILRCVPISNHLYFYWYRQILGQKVEFLVSFYNNEISEKSEIFDDQFSVERPDGSNFTLKIRSTKLEDSAMYFCASSVLRAEQYFGPGTRLTVT.

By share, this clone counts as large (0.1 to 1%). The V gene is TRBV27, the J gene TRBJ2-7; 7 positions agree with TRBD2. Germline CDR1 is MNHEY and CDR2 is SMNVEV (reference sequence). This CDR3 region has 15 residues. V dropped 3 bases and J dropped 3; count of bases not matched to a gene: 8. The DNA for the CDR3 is TGTGCCAGCAGTTTCCCCGGGGGGTCCCTCTACGAGCAGTACTTC. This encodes CASSFPGGSLYEQYF.

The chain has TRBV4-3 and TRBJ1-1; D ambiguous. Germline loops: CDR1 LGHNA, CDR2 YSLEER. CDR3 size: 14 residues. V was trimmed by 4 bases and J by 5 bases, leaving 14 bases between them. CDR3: CASSPTSYGTEAFF. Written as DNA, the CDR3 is TGCGCCAGCAGCCCCACGTCCTATGGGACTGAAGCTTTCTTT.

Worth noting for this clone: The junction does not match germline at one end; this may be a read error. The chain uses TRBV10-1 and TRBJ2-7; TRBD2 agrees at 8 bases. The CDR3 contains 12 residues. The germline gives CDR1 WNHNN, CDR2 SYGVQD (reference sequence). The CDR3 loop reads CASSVAGGPRDF. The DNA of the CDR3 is TGCGCCAGCAGTGTTGCGGGGGGCCCGCGGGACTTC.

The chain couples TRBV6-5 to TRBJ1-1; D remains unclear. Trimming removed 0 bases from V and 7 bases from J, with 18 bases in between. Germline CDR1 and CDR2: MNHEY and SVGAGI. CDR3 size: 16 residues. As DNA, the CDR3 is TGTGCCAGCAGTTACTCAGTCGTTGGGCGAGTAGGTGAAGCTTTCTTT. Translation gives CASSYSVVGRVGEAFF.